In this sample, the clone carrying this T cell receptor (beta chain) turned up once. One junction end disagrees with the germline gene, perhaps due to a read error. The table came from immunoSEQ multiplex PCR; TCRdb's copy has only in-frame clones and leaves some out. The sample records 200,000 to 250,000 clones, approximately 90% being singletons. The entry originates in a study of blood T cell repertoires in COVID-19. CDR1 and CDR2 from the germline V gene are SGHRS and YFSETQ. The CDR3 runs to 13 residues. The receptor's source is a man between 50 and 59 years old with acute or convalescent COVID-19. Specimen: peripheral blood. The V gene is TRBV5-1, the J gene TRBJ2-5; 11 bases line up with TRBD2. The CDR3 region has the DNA TGCGCCAGCAGCCGGCTAGCGGGGGGCTCCCCACACTTC. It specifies CASSRLAGGSPHF.